This T cell receptor beta chain was captured in a study of pediatric ulcerative colitis. Produced via immunoSEQ multiplex PCR; TCRdb's table is partial and in-frame only. The repertoire has 15,000 to 20,000 clones, 80% of them found once; the top ten carry about 7.6%. One to two pinch biopsies were taken from the rectum during colonoscopy. Controls had normal endoscopy and no IBD diagnosis within a year. Study observations and caveats: Compared with controls, ulcerative colitis showed greater blood-rectum clone sharing. Blood-derived T cells may be present in rectal pinch biopsies. Clonal expansions reduced rectal repertoire diversity in acute severe colitis.

V lost 3 bases to trimming and J lost 7 bases, with 18 bases between them. CDR3 length equals 15 residues. The germline V gene encodes CDR1 KGHSH and CDR2 LQKENI. Remarks on this clone: What it binds is not known.

Material for sequencing was gut tissue. The chain joins TRBV18 to TRBJ1-2; D is possibly TRBD1 (5 bases). The receptor was isolated from a boy aged 5-17 years who was a control in a study of pediatric ulcerative colitis. The CDR3 here is CASSPRAGAEFGYTF. Here the CDR3 DNA reads TGTGCCAGCTCACCCCGGGCCGGGGCAGAATTTGGCTACACCTTC.